These T cell receptor beta chains were read from a single sample in a study of cytomegalovirus exposure and HLA in healthy donors. Some clones are missing from TCRdb's copy, which holds only in-frame ones; the method was immunoSEQ multiplex PCR. This sample has about 110,000 clones, with roughly 95% found just once. Sample: PBMCs. The receptors come from a woman aged 18-35 years in good health and CMV-seronegative. CDR3s include the opening cysteine and the closing phenylalanine or tryptophan. A D gene is named only where the DNA matches it firmly. Not every row has a clone size; where given, it reads once, few, many or a size class.

j_call d_call clone_size v_call cdr3_nt cdr3_aa
TRBJ2-3 NA once TRBV27 TGTGCCAGCAGGGCCACGAGGTGGGGCACAGATACGCAGTATTTT CASRATRWGTDTQYF
TRBJ1-1 TRBD1 NA TRBV4-1 TGCGCCAGCAGCCAAAGGGGGACAGGGGGCGCGCAAACTGAAGCTTTCTTT CASSQRGTGGAQTEAFF
TRBJ1-2 NA NA TRBV28 TGTGCCAGCAGTTTATCTTCCTCAGGGGTAGATGGAGGCTACACCTTC CASSLSSSGVDGGYTF
TRBJ1-1 TRBD1 NA TRBV18 TGTGCCAGCTCACGTCAACAGGGGGCGGCCGACACTGAAGCTTTCTTT CASSRQQGAADTEAFF
TRBJ2-3 TRBD1 NA TRBV28 TGTGCCAGCAGTTCCTCGGACAGGGGGCCCTCAGATACGCAGTATTTT CASSSSDRGPSDTQYF
TRBJ1-3 NA NA TRBV6-5 TGTGCCAGCAGTTACGGCCAGGGTTTCGCTGGAAACACCATATATTTT CASSYGQGFAGNTIYF
TRBJ2-2 NA once TRBV28 TGTGCCAGCAGTCAGTTCCCCTCCCGTACCGGGGAGCTGTTTTTT CASSQFPSRTGELFF
TRBJ2-2 NA NA TRBV28 TGTGCCAGCAGTTTTTTAGGTCGGGGGTTGGCCGGGGAGCTGTTTTTT CASSFLGRGLAGELFF
TRBJ2-1 TRBD2 NA TRBV9 TGTGCCAGCAGCGTATATAGGGCGGGGGATGAGCAGTTCTTC CASSVYRAGDEQFF
TRBJ2-7 NA NA TRBV7-9 TGTGCCAGCAGCTTATCAGTAGCGCACGAGCAGTACTTC CASSLSVAHEQYF
TRBJ1-1 NA NA TRBV6-5 TGTGCCAGTTCAGTATCAGGGGCCACTGAAGCTTTCTTT CASSVSGATEAFF
TRBJ2-5 NA once TRBV9 TGTGCCAGCAGCCCCGGACAGTCCAGGGGAGAGACCCAGTACTTC CASSPGQSRGETQYF
TRBJ1-1 NA NA TRBV19 TGTGCCAGTAGTATCGAGGGGCGGGATGCTTTCTTT CASSIEGRDAFF
TRBJ2-5 NA once TRBV7-6 TGTGCCAGCAGCTCGCAACACACCCTCGGGGAGACCCAGTACTTC CASSSQHTLGETQYF
TRBJ2-5 TRBD2 NA TRBV7-2 TGTGCCAGCAGTTCTGCCGGGGGGGCGGTGGAGACCCAGTACTTC CASSSAGGAVETQYF
TRBJ1-1 NA NA TRBV5-1 TGCGCCAGCAGCTCCAATGCGGTCCTAACGAACACTGAAGCTTTCTTT CASSSNAVLTNTEAFF
TRBJ2-2 TRBD1 NA TRBV23-1 TGCGCCAGCAGTCATTTGCAGGACAGGGGTTTCGACCAATCCCTGGTGGAGCTGTTTTTT CASSHLQDRGFDQSLVELFF
TRBJ2-2 NA NA TRBV21-1 TGTGCCAGCAGCAAAGGGGGGGACAGGTGGGGTACCGGGGAGCTGTTTTTT CASSKGGDRWGTGELFF
TRBJ2-7 NA NA TRBV10-3 TGTGCCATCAGTGAACTATCATACGAGCAGTACTTC CAISELSYEQYF
TRBJ2-7 NA NA TRBV2 TGTGCCAGCAGCGGGGTGTTCCCCTACGAGCAGTACTTC CASSGVFPYEQYF
TRBJ1-2 TRBD1 NA TRBV6-6 TGTGCCAGCAGAACAGACAGGGACGGTCCCTATGGCTACACCTTC CASRTDRDGPYGYTF
TRBJ2-4 TRBD2 NA TRBV11-3 TGTGCCAGCAGCTTAAACGGGGGGGTCCTCTGGAACATTCAGTACTTC CASSLNGGVLWNIQYF
TRBJ2-7 TRBD1 NA TRBV2 TGTGCCAGCAGGGACAGGGGGCTCTACGAGCAGTACTTC CASRDRGLYEQYF
TRBJ2-1 TRBD1 NA TRBV7-6 TGTGCCAGCAGCTTAGGTCCAGGGGGAATCAATGAGCAGTTCTTC CASSLGPGGINEQFF
TRBJ1-1 TRBD1 NA TRBV18 TGTGCCAGCTCACTGGGACAGGGAAACACTGAAGCTTTCTTT CASSLGQGNTEAFF
TRBJ2-5 NA NA TRBV15 TGTGCCACCAGCAGAGTGGGAGTGTACCAAGAGACCCAGTACTTC CATSRVGVYQETQYF
TRBJ1-1 NA NA TRBV6-1 TGTGCCAGCAGTGAAGCGCGACAGTTTAGCACTGAAGCTTTCTTT CASSEARQFSTEAFF
TRBJ2-7 NA NA TRBV4-1 TGCGCCAGCAGCCAATTGACTACTCACGGAACCTACGAGCAGTACTTC CASSQLTTHGTYEQYF
TRBJ2-2 NA NA TRBV7-3 TGTGCCAGCAGCTTATCCCCCGGGGGCACCGGGGAGCTGTTTTTT CASSLSPGGTGELFF
TRBJ1-5 NA NA TRBV18 TGTGCCAGCTCACCACCGGTTTTGGCAGGGGACGGCAATCAGCCCCAGCATTTT CASSPPVLAGDGNQPQHF